Detailed here is one TCR beta chain. Its antigen is as yet unknown. Produced via immunoSEQ multiplex PCR; TCRdb's table is partial and in-frame only. This table has tens of thousands of clones, around 86% appearing once. V lost 3 bases and J lost 2, with 9 bases in between. The CDR3 totals 14 residues. Germline values: CDR1 SGHTA, CDR2 FQGNSA. This sample was included in a study of T cell responses to AZD1222 COVID-19 vaccine. Study observations and caveats: Donors, mostly white British, included more females; clonal diversity was possibly underestimated. Sampling captured repertoires only after the peak T cell response. Unmutated regions of variants are reportedly targeted by nearly half of spike-specific TCRs.

The TCR originated in an adult in good health. V and J are TRBV7-2 and TRBJ2-3, with a weak D call TRBD2 (5 bases). Sequencing used peripheral blood, obtained on day 0 of AZD1222 vaccination. In nucleotides, the CDR3 is TGTGCCAGCAGCTTTAGCGATACCACAGATACGCAGTATTTT. Its translation is CASSFSDTTDTQYF.